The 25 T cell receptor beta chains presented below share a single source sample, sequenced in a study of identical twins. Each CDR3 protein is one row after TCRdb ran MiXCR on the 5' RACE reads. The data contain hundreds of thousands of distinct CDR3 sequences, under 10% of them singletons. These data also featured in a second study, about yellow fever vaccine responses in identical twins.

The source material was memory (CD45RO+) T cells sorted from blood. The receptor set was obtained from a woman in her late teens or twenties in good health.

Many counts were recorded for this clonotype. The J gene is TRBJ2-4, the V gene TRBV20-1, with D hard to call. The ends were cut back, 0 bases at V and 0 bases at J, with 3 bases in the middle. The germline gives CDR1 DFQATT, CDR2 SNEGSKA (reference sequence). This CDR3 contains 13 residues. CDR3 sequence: CSARDLAKNIQYF. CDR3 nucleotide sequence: TGCAGTGCTAGAGATCTAGCCAAAAACATTCAGTACTTC.

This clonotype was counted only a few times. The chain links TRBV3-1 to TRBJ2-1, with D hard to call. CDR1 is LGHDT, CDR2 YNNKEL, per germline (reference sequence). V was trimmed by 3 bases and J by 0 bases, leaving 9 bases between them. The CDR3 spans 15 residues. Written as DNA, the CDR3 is TGTGCCAGCAGCCACGAGTCGAGCTCCTACAATGAGCAGTTCTTC. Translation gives CASSHESSSYNEQFF.

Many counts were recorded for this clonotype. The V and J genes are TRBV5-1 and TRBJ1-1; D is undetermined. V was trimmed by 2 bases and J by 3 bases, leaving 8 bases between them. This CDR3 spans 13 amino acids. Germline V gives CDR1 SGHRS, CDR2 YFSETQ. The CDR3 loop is CASSFRADTEAFF. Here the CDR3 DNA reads TGCGCCAGCAGCTTCAGAGCGGACACTGAAGCTTTCTTT.

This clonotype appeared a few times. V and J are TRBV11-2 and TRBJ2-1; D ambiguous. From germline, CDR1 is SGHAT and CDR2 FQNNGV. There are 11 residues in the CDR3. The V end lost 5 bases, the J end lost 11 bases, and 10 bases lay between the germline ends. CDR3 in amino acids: CASSLSTKQFF. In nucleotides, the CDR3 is TGTGCCAGCAGCCTAAGCACAAAGCAGTTCTTC.

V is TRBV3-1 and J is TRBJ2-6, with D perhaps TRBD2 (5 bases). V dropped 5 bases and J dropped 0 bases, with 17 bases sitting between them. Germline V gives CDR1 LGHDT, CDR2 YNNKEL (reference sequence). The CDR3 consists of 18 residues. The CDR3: CASSSLGSASSGANVLTF. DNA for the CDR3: TGTGCCAGCAGCTCACTAGGGTCCGCTTCCTCTGGGGCCAACGTCCTGACTTTC.

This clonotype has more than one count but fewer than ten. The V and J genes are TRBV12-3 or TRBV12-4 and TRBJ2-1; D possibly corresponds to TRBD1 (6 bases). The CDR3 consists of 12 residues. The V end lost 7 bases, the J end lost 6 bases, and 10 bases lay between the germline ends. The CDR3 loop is CASKRDTNEQFF. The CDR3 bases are TGTGCCAGCAAAAGGGACACCAATGAGCAGTTCTTC.

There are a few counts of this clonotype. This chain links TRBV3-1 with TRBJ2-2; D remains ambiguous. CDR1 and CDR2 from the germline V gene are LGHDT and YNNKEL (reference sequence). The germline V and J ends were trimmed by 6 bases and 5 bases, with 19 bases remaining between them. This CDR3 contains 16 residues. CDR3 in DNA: TGTGCCAGCAGTGTACTTGTAGGGAAGCGAACCGGGGAGCTGTTTTTT. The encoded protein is CASSVLVGKRTGELFF.

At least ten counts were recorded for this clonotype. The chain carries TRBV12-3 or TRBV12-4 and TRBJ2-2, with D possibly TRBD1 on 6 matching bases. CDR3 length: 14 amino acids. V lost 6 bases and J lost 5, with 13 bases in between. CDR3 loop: CASRTSDRTGELFF. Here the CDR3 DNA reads TGTGCCAGCAGGACCTCGGACAGAACCGGGGAGCTGTTTTTT.

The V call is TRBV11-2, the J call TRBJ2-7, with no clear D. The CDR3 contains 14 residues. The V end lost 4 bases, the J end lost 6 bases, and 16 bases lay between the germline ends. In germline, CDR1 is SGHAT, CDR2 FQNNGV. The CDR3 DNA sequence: TGTGCCAGCAGCTGGTCCGACGGAGCCCTCGAGCAGTACTTC. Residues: CASSWSDGALEQYF.

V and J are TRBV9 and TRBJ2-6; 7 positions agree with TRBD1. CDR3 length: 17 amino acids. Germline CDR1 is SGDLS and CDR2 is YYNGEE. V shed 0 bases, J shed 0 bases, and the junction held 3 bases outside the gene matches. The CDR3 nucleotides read TGTGCCAGCAGCGTAGCCGCAGGGGGCTCTGGGGCCAACGTCCTGACTTTC. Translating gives CASSVAAGGSGANVLTF.

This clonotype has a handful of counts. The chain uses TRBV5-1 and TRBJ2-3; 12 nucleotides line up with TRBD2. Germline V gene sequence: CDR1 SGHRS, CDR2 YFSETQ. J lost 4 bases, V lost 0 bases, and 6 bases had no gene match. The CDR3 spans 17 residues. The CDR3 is CASSLVPSGGAADTQYF. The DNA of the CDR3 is TGCGCCAGCAGCTTGGTTCCTAGCGGGGGGGCAGCAGATACGCAGTATTTT.

This CDR3 reads CASSARGQGGQPQHF. CDR3 DNA sequence: TGTGCCAGCAGTGCCCGGGGGCAGGGCGGGCAGCCCCAGCATTTT. V and J are TRBV6-1 and TRBJ1-5, with a weak D call TRBD1 (6 bases). V lost 4 bases, J lost 7 bases, and 17 bases lay in between. The germline CDR1 and CDR2 sequences are MNHNS and SASEGT. The CDR3 runs 15 residues.

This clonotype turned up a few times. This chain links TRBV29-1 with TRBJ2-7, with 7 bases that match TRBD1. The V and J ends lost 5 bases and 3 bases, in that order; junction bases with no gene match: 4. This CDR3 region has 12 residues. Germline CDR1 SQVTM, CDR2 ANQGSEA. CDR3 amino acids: CSVTGQDYEQYF. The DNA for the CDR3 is TGCAGCGTTACCGGACAGGACTACGAGCAGTACTTC.

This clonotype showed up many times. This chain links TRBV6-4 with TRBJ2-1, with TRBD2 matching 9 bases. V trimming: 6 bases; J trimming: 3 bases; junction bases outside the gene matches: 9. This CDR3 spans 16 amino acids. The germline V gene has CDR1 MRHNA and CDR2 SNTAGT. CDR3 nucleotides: TGTGCCAGCAGCGCAATGACTAGCGGTGACTACAATGAGCAGTTCTTC. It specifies CASSAMTSGDYNEQFF.

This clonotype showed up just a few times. The CDR3 sequence: CASSYEGLNTEAFF. CDR3 nucleotides: TGTGCCAGCAGCTACGAAGGCCTGAACACTGAAGCTTTCTTT. The chain uses TRBV5-6 and TRBJ1-1; D remains unclear. Per the germline V gene, CDR1 is SGHDT and CDR2 is YYEEEE. V was clipped by 3 bases and J by 0 bases, with 9 bases between them. The length of the CDR3 is 14 residues.

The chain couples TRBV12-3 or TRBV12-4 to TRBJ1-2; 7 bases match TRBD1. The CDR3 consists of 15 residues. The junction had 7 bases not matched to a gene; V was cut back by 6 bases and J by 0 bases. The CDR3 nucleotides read TGTGCCAGCAGCCCAACAGGGGTTTCTAACTATGGCTACACCTTC. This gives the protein CASSPTGVSNYGYTF.

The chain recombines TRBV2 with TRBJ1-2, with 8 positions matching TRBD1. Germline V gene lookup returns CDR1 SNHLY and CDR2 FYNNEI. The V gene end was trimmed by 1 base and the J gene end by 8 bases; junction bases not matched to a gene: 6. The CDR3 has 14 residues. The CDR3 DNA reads TGTGCCAGCAGTGAAGTCGGAGGGACAGGCGGCTACACCTTC. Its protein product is CASSEVGGTGGYTF.

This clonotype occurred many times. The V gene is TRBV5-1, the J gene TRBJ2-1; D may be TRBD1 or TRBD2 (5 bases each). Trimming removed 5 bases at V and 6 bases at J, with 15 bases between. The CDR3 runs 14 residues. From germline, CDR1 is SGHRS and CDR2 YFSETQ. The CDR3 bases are TGCGCCAGCAGGAGAGACGGGGCGTCCAATGAGCAGTTCTTC. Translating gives CASRRDGASNEQFF.

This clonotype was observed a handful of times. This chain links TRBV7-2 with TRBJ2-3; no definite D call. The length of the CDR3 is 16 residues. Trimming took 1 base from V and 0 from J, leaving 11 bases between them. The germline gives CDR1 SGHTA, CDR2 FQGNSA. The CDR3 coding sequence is TGTGCCAGCAGCTTAGTACCCAGCCTAAGCACAGATACGCAGTATTTT. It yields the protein CASSLVPSLSTDTQYF.

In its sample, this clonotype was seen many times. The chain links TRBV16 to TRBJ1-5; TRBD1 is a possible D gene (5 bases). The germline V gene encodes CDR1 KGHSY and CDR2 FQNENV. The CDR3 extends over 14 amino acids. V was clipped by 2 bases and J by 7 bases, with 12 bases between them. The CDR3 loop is CASSQVSGVQPQHF. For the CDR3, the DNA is TGTGCCAGCAGCCAAGTGTCGGGGGTACAGCCCCAGCATTTT.

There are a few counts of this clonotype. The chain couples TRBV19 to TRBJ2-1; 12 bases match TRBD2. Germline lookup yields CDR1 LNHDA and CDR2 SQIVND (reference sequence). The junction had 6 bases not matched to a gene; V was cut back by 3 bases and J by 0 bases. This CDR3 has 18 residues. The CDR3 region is CASSIGLAGGSSYNEQFF. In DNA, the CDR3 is TGTGCCAGTAGTATCGGTCTAGCGGGGGGGAGCTCCTACAATGAGCAGTTCTTC.

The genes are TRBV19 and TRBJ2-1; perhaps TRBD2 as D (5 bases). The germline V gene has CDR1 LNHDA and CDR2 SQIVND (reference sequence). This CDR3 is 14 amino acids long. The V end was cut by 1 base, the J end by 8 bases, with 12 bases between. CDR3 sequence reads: CASSIGSSADEQFF. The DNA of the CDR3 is TGTGCCAGTAGTATAGGTAGTAGCGCGGATGAGCAGTTCTTC.

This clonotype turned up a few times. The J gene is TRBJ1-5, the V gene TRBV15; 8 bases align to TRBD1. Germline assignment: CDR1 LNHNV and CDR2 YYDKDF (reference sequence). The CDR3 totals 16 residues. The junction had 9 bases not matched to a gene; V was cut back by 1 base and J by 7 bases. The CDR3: CATSRGTAGGLQPQHF. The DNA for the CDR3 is TGTGCCACCAGCAGAGGTACGGCAGGGGGCTTACAGCCCCAGCATTTT.

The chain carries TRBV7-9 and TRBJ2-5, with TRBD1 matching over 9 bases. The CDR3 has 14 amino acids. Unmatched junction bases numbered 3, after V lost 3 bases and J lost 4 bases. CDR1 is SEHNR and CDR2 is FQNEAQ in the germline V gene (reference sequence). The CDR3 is CASSFGTGPETQYF. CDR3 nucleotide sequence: TGTGCCAGCAGCTTCGGGACAGGGCCAGAGACCCAGTACTTC.

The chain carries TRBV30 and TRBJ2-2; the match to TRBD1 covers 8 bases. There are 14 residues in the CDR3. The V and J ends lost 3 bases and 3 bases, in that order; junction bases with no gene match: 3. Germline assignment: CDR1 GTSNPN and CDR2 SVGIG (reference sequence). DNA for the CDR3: TGTGCCTGGAGAAGGACAGGGTACACCGGGGAGCTGTTTTTT. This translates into CAWRRTGYTGELFF.